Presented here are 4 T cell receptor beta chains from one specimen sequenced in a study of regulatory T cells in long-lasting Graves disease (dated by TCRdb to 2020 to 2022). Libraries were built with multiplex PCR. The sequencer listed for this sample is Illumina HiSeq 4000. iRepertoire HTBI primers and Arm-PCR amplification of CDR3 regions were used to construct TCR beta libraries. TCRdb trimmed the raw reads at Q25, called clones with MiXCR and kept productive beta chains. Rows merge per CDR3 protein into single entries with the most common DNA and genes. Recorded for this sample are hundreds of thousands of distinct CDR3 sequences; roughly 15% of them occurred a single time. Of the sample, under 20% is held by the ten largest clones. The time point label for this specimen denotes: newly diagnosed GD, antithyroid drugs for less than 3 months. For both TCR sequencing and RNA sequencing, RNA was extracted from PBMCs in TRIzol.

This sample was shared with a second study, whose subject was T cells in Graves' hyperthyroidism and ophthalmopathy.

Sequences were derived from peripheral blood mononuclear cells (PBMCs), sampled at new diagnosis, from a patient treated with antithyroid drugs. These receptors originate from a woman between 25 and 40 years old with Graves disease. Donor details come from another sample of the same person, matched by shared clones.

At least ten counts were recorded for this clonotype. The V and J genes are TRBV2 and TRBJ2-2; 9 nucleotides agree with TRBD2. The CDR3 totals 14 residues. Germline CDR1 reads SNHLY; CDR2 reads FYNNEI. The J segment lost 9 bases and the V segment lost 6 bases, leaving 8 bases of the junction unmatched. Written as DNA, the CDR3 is TGTGCCAGCAGAGACTTAGCGGGAGTGCGGGAGCTGTTTTTT. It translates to CASRDLAGVRELFF.

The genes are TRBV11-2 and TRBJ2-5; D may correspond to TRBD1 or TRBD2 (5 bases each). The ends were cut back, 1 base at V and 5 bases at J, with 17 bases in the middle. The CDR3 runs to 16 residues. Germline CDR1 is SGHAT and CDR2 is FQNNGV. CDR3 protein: CASSLALGHTSETQYF. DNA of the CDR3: TGTGCCAGCAGCTTAGCGCTCGGACACACTAGTGAGACCCAGTACTTC.

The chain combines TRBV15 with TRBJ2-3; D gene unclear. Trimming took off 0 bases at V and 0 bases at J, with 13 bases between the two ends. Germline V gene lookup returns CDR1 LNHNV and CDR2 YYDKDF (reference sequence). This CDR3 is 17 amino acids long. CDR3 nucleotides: TGTGCCACCAGCAGAGAGGTTGGCCGGCCCAGCACAGATACGCAGTATTTT. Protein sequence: CATSREVGRPSTDTQYF.

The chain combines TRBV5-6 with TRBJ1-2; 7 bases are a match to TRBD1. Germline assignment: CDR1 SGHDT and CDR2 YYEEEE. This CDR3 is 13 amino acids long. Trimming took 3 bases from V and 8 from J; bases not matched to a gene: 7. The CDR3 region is CASSWGGTDGYTF. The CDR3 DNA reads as TGTGCCAGCAGCTGGGGGGGGACAGACGGCTACACCTTC.